Described below is a single TCR beta chain sequence and its context. The entry originates in a study of brain T cells in children with intractable seizures. Profiled with immunoSEQ multiplex PCR; TCRdb holds only in-frame clones, not every one. The repertoire holds tens of thousands of clones, with 85% to 95% as singletons. The sequenced cases were selected for having the highest brain T cell transcript signatures. CDR3 length: 15 amino acids. V gave up 1 base and J gave up 0 bases; unmatched junction bases: 2. Germline lookup yields CDR1 MGHDK and CDR2 SYGVNS. The chain joins TRBV25-1 to TRBJ1-1; 7 bases map to TRBD1. Material: peripheral blood, obtained at surgery. The sequence was collected from a boy aged 10-17 years with focal cortical dysplasia and intractable seizures. The CDR3 nucleotides are TGTGCCAGCAGTGAATTGACAGGGTTGAACACTGAAGCTTTCTTT. Translated, it gives CASSELTGLNTEAFF.